Listed below are T cell receptor beta chains from one sample, sequenced in a study of blood T cell repertoires in COVID-19. Some clones are missing from TCRdb's copy, which holds only in-frame ones; the method was immunoSEQ multiplex PCR. The data contain fewer than 500,000 clones, about 87% of them singletons. The sequenced sample was PBMCs or T cells enriched from blood (not recorded which). These receptor sequences come from a man in his thirties or forties who had recovered from COVID-19. The conserved cysteine and the conserved F or W are not part of the CDR3 here.

J gene,V gene,CDR3 protein
TRBJ2-1,TRBV19,ASSIGGSGGTYNEQF
TRBJ1-2,TRBV25-1,ASSELTGGGYT
TRBJ2-1,TRBV18,ASSLTLAEGRNEQF
TRBJ1-5,TRBV9,ASSKTDRGSQPQH
TRBJ1-3,TRBV18,ASSPGLGNTIY
TRBJ2-2,TRBV7-9,ASSYGQNTGELF
TRBJ1-1,TRBV6-1,ASSEEFRVRAEAF
TRBJ1-1,TRBV3-1/TRBV3-2,ASSRDSEAF
TRBJ1-1,TRBV7-9,ASSQLYTEAF
TRBJ2-2,TRBV6-2/TRBV6-3,ASSYSGGNFGELF
TRBJ2-7,TRBV10-3,AISPRGYEQY
TRBJ2-7,TRBV5-1,ASSSGTDTYEQY
TRBJ1-4,TRBV3-1/TRBV3-2,ASSHGHVEKLF